What follows are 8 T cell receptor beta chains derived from one specimen sequenced in a study of human T cells and chemical hapten exposure. Indicated time point: patch test 1, 2 weeks after DPC sensitization. Treatment noted: therapeutic diphenylcyclopropenone sensitization with weekly scalp DPC. TCRdb redid the calling of the RACE reads with MiXCR, one entry per CDR3 protein. This table has tens of thousands of distinct CDR3 sequences, about 10% appearing once. The starting material was whole blood, obtained in connection with sensitization to the hapten diphenylcyclopropenone (DPC). These receptors came from a woman in her forties or fifties with alopecia areata. Some clones in this sample may be carry-over from other donors' samples.

This clonotype was counted many times. V usage is TRBV7-6 and J usage is TRBJ2-6; maybe TRBD1 (5 bases). Germline values: CDR1 SGHVS, CDR2 FNYEAQ. This CDR3 spans 16 amino acids. Trimming cost V 1 base and J 0 bases, with 7 bases left between them. The CDR3 DNA reads TGTGCCAGCAGCTTAGAAGGGGCCTCTGGGGCCAACGTCCTGACTTTC. This gives the protein CASSLEGASGANVLTF.

CDR3 in amino acids: CASSPSRTGSTEAFF. CDR3 in DNA: TGTGCCAGCTCACCATCTCGGACAGGCTCCACTGAAGCTTTCTTT. V and J are TRBV18 and TRBJ1-1, with 7 bases aligning to TRBD1. J gave up 4 bases and V 2 bases, and 7 bases lay outside the gene matches. This CDR3 region has 15 residues. Germline V gene lookup returns CDR1 KGHSH and CDR2 LQKENI.

The chain combines TRBV27 with TRBJ2-1, with TRBD1 identical over 10 bases. Germline V gene sequence: CDR1 MNHEY, CDR2 SMNVEV (reference sequence). The CDR3 sequence is 14 residues long. V dropped 6 bases and J dropped 4; count of bases not matched to a gene: 3. The CDR3 protein is CASSADRGYNEQFF. In nucleotides, the CDR3 is TGTGCCAGCAGCGCGGACAGGGGGTACAATGAGCAGTTCTTC.

This clonotype showed up just a few times. The chain links TRBV20-1 to TRBJ2-7; the match to TRBD2 covers 10 bases. The trim removed 0 bases at V and 5 bases at J, leaving 13 bases unmatched. The V gene's germline CDR1 is DFQATT and CDR2 SNEGSKA (reference sequence). The CDR3 consists of 17 residues. The CDR3 DNA is TGCAGTGCTAGAGACGTTAGCGGGAGGATCTTATCCCACGAGCAGTACTTC. Protein: CSARDVSGRILSHEQYF.

This clonotype was counted many times. The chain links TRBV10-3 to TRBJ1-2, with TRBD1 identical over 7 bases. CDR1 and CDR2 (germline): ENHRY, SYGVKD. The V segment lost 4 bases and the J segment 8 bases; nucleotides outside the gene matches: 7. CDR3 length equals 13 residues. CDR3 in DNA: TGTGCCATCAGTGCACAGGGGAAACGCGGCTACACCTTC. This codes for CAISAQGKRGYTF.

The chain couples TRBV19 to TRBJ2-1, with D perhaps matching TRBD1 (5 bases). CDR3 length: 15 residues. Germline V gene data show CDR1 as LNHDA and CDR2 as SQIVND (reference sequence). The germline V and J ends were trimmed by 4 bases and 4 bases, with 14 bases remaining between them. CDR3 in amino acids: CASSTPTEDYNEQFF. CDR3 nucleotides: TGTGCCAGTAGTACCCCGACAGAAGATTACAATGAGCAGTTCTTC.

This clonotype has just a few counts. The chain combines TRBV20-1 with TRBJ1-4; TRBD1 aligns across 10 bases. With 2 bases clipped from V and 7 bases from J, the junction kept 4 bases outside the gene matches. This CDR3 is built from 14 residues. Germline CDR1 is DFQATT and CDR2 is SNEGSKA (reference sequence). CDR3 in DNA: TGCAGTGCTAGAAAGACAGGGGGCTTTGAAAAACTGTTTTTT. This gives the protein CSARKTGGFEKLFF.

The chain recombines TRBV27 with TRBJ1-2, with D hard to call. This CDR3 is built from 13 residues. V was shortened by 1 base and J by 2 bases, with 5 bases between the two germline ends. The V gene's germline CDR1 is MNHEY and CDR2 SMNVEV (reference sequence). The CDR3 DNA reads as TGTGCCAGCAGTTTATATGGGAACTATGGCTACACCTTC. The encoded protein is CASSLYGNYGYTF.